This T cell receptor (beta chain) was sequenced in a study of blood T cell repertoires in COVID-19. At the level of the study: Nucleic acid was either cDNA or gDNA, and it came from T cells, B-cell-depleted T cells, or PBMCs.

Using immunoSEQ multiplex PCR, the repertoire was profiled, and TCRdb retains in-frame clones only, with some absent. The sample contains tens of thousands of clones, 70% to 90% of which appear only once. V was shortened by 6 bases and J by 8 bases, with 17 bases between the two germline ends. Germline CDR1 is SEHNR and CDR2 is FQNEAQ (reference sequence). The CDR3 consists of 14 residues. Sequencing input: peripheral blood. The chain uses TRBV7-9 and TRBJ2-1, with a possible D match to TRBD1 (7 bases). The sequence came from a man aged 50-60 years with active COVID-19. In nucleotides, the CDR3 is TGTGCCAGCAGGGAGGGGGCAGGGGAACATGAGCAGTTCTTC. It translates to CASREGAGEHEQFF.